Below are 7 T cell receptor beta chains sequenced from a single sample in a study of cytomegalovirus exposure and HLA in healthy donors. Primers for the PCR totalled 60 Vbeta and 13 Jbeta. Profiled with immunoSEQ multiplex PCR; TCRdb holds only in-frame clones, not every one. The repertoire table contains just under 65,000 clones. Material for sequencing was PBMCs. Receptors were obtained from a boy aged 5 to 17 in good health and CMV-seronegative.

The genes are TRBV15 and TRBJ2-5; the match to TRBD2 covers 8 bases. V dropped 1 base and J dropped 5; count of bases not matched to a gene: 6. Germline CDR1 and CDR2: LNHNV and YYDKDF (reference sequence). The CDR3 extends over 15 amino acids. DNA for the CDR3: TGTGCCACCAGCAGAGTTAGCGGGGCTAGGGAGACCCAGTACTTC. Its protein product is CATSRVSGARETQYF.

The chain employs TRBV29-1 and TRBJ1-2; no reliable D call. Trimming took 2 bases from V and 2 from J, leaving 9 bases between them. The CDR3 runs to 13 residues. Looked up from germline, CDR1 is SQVTM and CDR2 is ANQGSEA. The CDR3 region has the DNA TGCAGCGTTGAATCCGGGATCAACTATGGCTACACCTTC. Protein: CSVESGINYGYTF.

The rearrangement links TRBV2 to TRBJ2-5; the match to TRBD2 covers 8 bases. Judging by the DNA end, TRBJ2-7 fits better; the J call may be wrong. The CDR3 spans 14 residues. Germline V gene data show CDR1 as SNHLY and CDR2 as FYNNEI. CDR3: CASYQNGLAYEQYF. In DNA form, the CDR3 reads TGTGCCAGCTACCAGAATGGACTAGCTTACGAGCAGTACTTC.

This chain joins TRBV7-8 and TRBJ2-6; no definite D call. This CDR3 contains 14 residues. Germline CDR1 reads SGHVS; CDR2 reads FQNEAQ. V lost 3 bases and J 2 bases, leaving 5 bases between the germline ends. As DNA, the CDR3 is TGTGCCAGCAGCTTCTCAGCTGGGGCCAACGTCCTGACTTTC. It translates to CASSFSAGANVLTF. Looking up the rest from reference TRBV7-8 and TRBJ2-6 gives the full variable domain: GAGVSQSPRYKVAKRGQDVALRCDPISGHVSLFWYQQALGQGPEFLTYFQNEAQLDKSGLPSDRFFAERPEGSVSTLKIQRTQQEDSAVYLCASSFSAGANVLTFGAGSRLTVL.

CDR3 loop: CASSDRDREGYEQYF. As DNA, the CDR3 is TGTGCCAGCAGCGACCGGGACAGGGAAGGATACGAGCAGTACTTC. The chain uses TRBV7-8 and TRBJ2-7; 9 bases are a match to TRBD1. After removal of 5 bases from V and 4 bases from J, the junction contained 9 bases not matched to a gene. CDR1 is SGHVS and CDR2 is FQNEAQ in the germline V gene. The length of the CDR3 is 15 residues.

The V gene is TRBV9, the J gene TRBJ1-1, with D uncertain. V was clipped by 0 bases and J by 11 bases, with 8 bases between them. Germline V CDR1 and CDR2: SGDLS, YYNGEE. The CDR3 loop spans 11 amino acids. CDR3 amino acids: CASSVELDAFF. The CDR3 bases are TGTGCCAGCAGCGTAGAACTCGATGCTTTCTTT.

The chain is built from TRBV7-2 and TRBJ2-7; D perhaps matches TRBD1 (5 bases). Germline lookup yields CDR1 SGHTA and CDR2 FQGNSA. V was pared by 1 base and J by 0 bases, with 7 bases between. The CDR3 loop spans 14 amino acids. CDR3 coding DNA: TGTGCCAGCAGCTTAGAGGGGTCCTCCTACGAGCAGTACTTC. This encodes CASSLEGSSYEQYF.